The T cell receptor beta chain described here comes from a study of radiotherapy plus CTLA-4 blockade in lung cancer. Looking at the study overall: Objective responses were seen in 15% to 20% of patients, disease control in about 33%. General study results and limits: Tumor-origin TCR clones grew in blood after radiotherapy plus ipilimumab.

Assay: immunoSEQ multiplex PCR; the TCRdb copy retains only in-frame clones and omits some. Of about 51,000 clones in the sample, approximately 80% were seen once. This clone is termed medium-sized. Its antigen remains unidentified. V gave up 4 bases and J gave up 6 bases, with 16 bases separating them. In germline, CDR1 is SGHTS, CDR2 YDEGEE. This CDR3 spans 14 amino acids. The receptor's source is a human donor with non-small cell lung cancer whose response to radiotherapy plus ipilimumab could not be evaluated. The sample consisted of peripheral blood, taken from a patient treated with radiotherapy plus ipilimumab. The rearrangement uses TRBV5-8 and TRBJ1-1; D remains unclear. CDR3 loop: CASSRSGPLSEAFF. The CDR3 bases are TGTGCCAGCAGCAGGTCTGGGCCACTTTCTGAAGCTTTCTTT.